This T cell receptor beta chain was recorded in a study of blood T cell repertoires in COVID-19. Study background: Acute and convalescent COVID-19 specimens originated in the United States, Italy and Spain. The analysed material was cDNA or gDNA that came from T cells, B-cell-depleted T cells, or PBMCs.

The CDR3 spans 16 residues. Germline assignment: CDR1 LNHNV and CDR2 YYDKDF (reference sequence). Losses at the gene ends were 2 bases for V and 1 base for J; bases not matched to a gene: 5. Sequencing was performed with immunoSEQ multiplex PCR; in TCRdb, only in-frame clones are kept and a portion is missing. The table lists 150,000 to 180,000 clones, approximately 78% of them singletons, with 1.5% to 2% in the top ten. The sequencing sample was made of peripheral blood. This TCR was sampled from a man older than 75 with acute or convalescent COVID-19. The rearrangement links TRBV15 to TRBJ1-2; 9 nucleotides align to TRBD1. The CDR3 nucleotides read TGTGCCACCAGCAGAAAGGGACAGGGCGATAACTATGGCTACACCTTC. Its translation: CATSRKGQGDNYGYTF.